Listed here are 29 T cell receptor beta chains from one sample, sequenced in a study of patients and donors after allogeneic stem cell transplantation. TCRdb re-derived calls from the RT-PCR reads in MiXCR, one entry per CDR3 protein. The data contain approximately 250,000 distinct CDR3 sequences, 14% of them singletons. What was sequenced was blood, either unsorted or a sorted T cell fraction (not recorded which). The receptors derive from a human donor who was either an allogeneic HSCT recipient or a stem cell or donor lymphocyte infusion donor (not recorded which). It is not recorded whose cells these are; they may come from a transplant donor.

A few counts support this clonotype. J is TRBJ2-7 and V is TRBV20-1; tentative D call: TRBD1 (6 bases). Trimming removed 4 bases at V and 2 bases at J, with 9 bases between. The CDR3 spans 12 residues. The germline gives CDR1 DFQATT, CDR2 SNEGSKA (reference sequence). The CDR3 spells CSATGDAYEQYF. Written as DNA, the CDR3 is TGCAGTGCTACAGGGGACGCCTACGAGCAGTACTTC.

This clonotype was seen a handful of times. The chain links TRBV18 to TRBJ2-3; unclear D gene. CDR1 is KGHSH and CDR2 is LQKENI in the germline V gene. The V gene lost 2 bases and the J gene lost 5 bases, with 8 bases spanning the gap. This CDR3 comprises 13 residues. The CDR3: CASSPGYGDTQYF. CDR3 DNA: TGTGCCAGCTCACCAGGCTACGGAGATACGCAGTATTTT.

This clonotype occurred a few times. The V gene is TRBV20-1, the J gene TRBJ2-1; 11 bases agree with TRBD2. Per the germline V gene, CDR1 is DFQATT and CDR2 is SNEGSKA (reference sequence). The CDR3 sequence is 18 residues long. Germline trimming cut 5 bases from V and 0 bases from J; bases unmatched to any gene: 12. CDR3: CSAQRALAGGTSYNEQFF. CDR3 DNA sequence: TGCAGTGCTCAACGGGCCCTAGCGGGGGGAACCTCCTACAATGAGCAGTTCTTC.

The J gene is TRBJ1-1, the V gene TRBV6-2 or TRBV6-3; D not certain. Trimming pared 6 bases from V and 2 bases from J, leaving 10 bases between. The germline V gene has CDR1 MNHEY and CDR2 SVGEGT. The CDR3 totals 13 residues. The CDR3 spells CASRPQINTEAFF. For the CDR3, the DNA is TGTGCCAGCAGACCCCAGATCAACACTGAAGCTTTCTTT.

The J gene is TRBJ1-3, the V gene TRBV7-6; possible D gene TRBD1, 5 bases. CDR3 length: 17 residues. Trimming removed 5 bases at V and 0 bases at J, with 17 bases between. Germline CDR1 SGHVS, CDR2 FNYEAQ. The CDR3 spells CASSPKDTASSGNTIYF. The CDR3 nucleotides read TGTGCCAGCAGCCCCAAGGACACGGCAAGCTCTGGAAACACCATATATTTT. Drawing the rest from reference TRBV7-6 and TRBJ1-3, the complete variable domain is GAGVSQSPRYKVTKRGQDVALRCDPISGHVSLYWYRQALGQGPEFLTYFNYEAQQDKSGLPNDRFSAERPEGSISTLTIQRTEQRDSAMYRCASSPKDTASSGNTIYFGEGSWLTVV.

This clonotype was recorded a few times. This sequence joins TRBV20-1 and TRBJ2-1; 13 positions match TRBD2. CDR1 and CDR2 from the germline V gene are DFQATT and SNEGSKA (reference sequence). Trimming at V came to 5 bases and at J to 5 bases, leaving 6 bases not matched to a gene. The CDR3 covers 15 residues. As DNA, the CDR3 is TGCAGTGCTCAAGGACTAGCGGGGGCTCACAATGAGCAGTTCTTC. Translation gives CSAQGLAGAHNEQFF.

The rearrangement uses TRBV27 and TRBJ2-3; a weak D match, TRBD2 (6 bases). The CDR3 is made up of 16 amino acids. Germline CDR1 reads MNHEY; CDR2 reads SMNVEV (reference sequence). Trimming removed 0 bases from V and 8 bases from J, with 18 bases in between. The CDR3 here is CASSLSGRRVLGTQYF. The CDR3 DNA is TGTGCCAGCAGTTTATCGGGGCGGAGGGTTCTTGGTACGCAGTATTTT.

Here the CDR3 reads CSARDSGTLGQYF. CDR3 DNA: TGCAGTGCTAGAGACTCGGGGACTCTAGGGCAGTACTTC. The chain is built from TRBV20-1 and TRBJ2-7; the D gene is possibly TRBD2 (6 bases). The CDR3 loop spans 13 amino acids. Looked up from germline, CDR1 is DFQATT and CDR2 is SNEGSKA (reference sequence). V shed 0 bases and J shed 9 bases, with 15 bases lying between them.

The chain is built from TRBV19 and TRBJ2-5, with D tentatively TRBD1 (5 bases). The CDR3 runs to 14 residues. V dropped 4 bases and J dropped 4 bases, with 13 bases sitting between them. In germline, CDR1 is LNHDA, CDR2 SQIVND (reference sequence). For the CDR3, the DNA is TGTGCCAGTAGTACGACAGCAGGCGCAGAGACCCAGTACTTC. Its translation is CASSTTAGAETQYF.

At least ten counts were recorded for this clonotype. V is TRBV6-2 or TRBV6-3 and J is TRBJ2-7; no reliable D call. Germline V CDR1 and CDR2: MNHEY, SVGEGT. V dropped 4 bases and J dropped 0 bases, with 13 bases sitting between them. The CDR3 loop spans 15 amino acids. The CDR3 region has the DNA TGTGCCAGCAGTTTCGGCCCGACGGGCTCCTACGAGCAGTACTTC. Its translation is CASSFGPTGSYEQYF.

This chain links TRBV20-1 with TRBJ1-2; 10 bases agree with TRBD1. The CDR3 runs 14 residues. Trimming at V came to 4 bases and at J to 7 bases, leaving 9 bases not matched to a gene. Germline CDR1 DFQATT, CDR2 SNEGSKA (reference sequence). As DNA, the CDR3 is TGCAGTGCTAATCCGGGACAGGGGAAAGGTGGCTACACCTTC. As protein: CSANPGQGKGGYTF.

This clonotype showed up many times. The J gene is TRBJ2-7, the V gene TRBV5-6; D is ambiguous. The V end lost 4 bases, the J end lost 3 bases, and 11 bases lay between the germline ends. CDR1 is SGHDT, CDR2 YYEEEE, per germline. The CDR3 totals 13 residues. Written as DNA, the CDR3 is TGTGCCAGCAGCCCCGGGTCTAGCTACGAGCAGTACTTC. Encoded protein: CASSPGSSYEQYF.

Note on this clonotype: This may be a read error: a much more frequent sequence differs by one nucleotide. J is TRBJ2-5 and V is TRBV18; 7 bases are a match to TRBD2. Trimming took 3 bases from V and 2 from J; bases not matched to a gene: 9. This CDR3 has 16 amino acids. The germline V gene has CDR1 KGHSH and CDR2 LQKENI. CDR3 in DNA: TGTGCCAGCTCACCCGGGGGGACTTGCAGACAAGAGACCCAGTACTTC. Translated: CASSPGGTCRQETQYF.

This clonotype turned up a few times. This rearrangement joins TRBV6-1 to TRBJ1-2, with D possibly TRBD1 on 5 matching bases. CDR1 is MNHNS, CDR2 SASEGT, per germline. This CDR3 contains 15 residues. The ends were cut back, 0 bases at V and 4 bases at J, with 12 bases in the middle. CDR3 region: CASSEAGLGSYGYTF. CDR3 sequence (DNA): TGTGCCAGCAGTGAAGCGGGACTGGGATCCTATGGCTACACCTTC.

Remarks on this clonotype: In this CDR3 the conserved last residue, phenylalanine or tryptophan, is missing, so a read error is likely. This chain connects TRBV7-3 to TRBJ1-3, with D tentatively TRBD1 (5 bases). The CDR3 loop spans 16 amino acids. V shed 0 bases and J shed 1 base, with 10 bases lying between them. Per the germline V gene, CDR1 is SGHTA and CDR2 is FQGTGA. CDR3 bases: TGTGCCAGCAGCTTAACGGGGGATCAATCTGGAAACACCATATATTTA. It encodes CASSLTGDQSGNTIYL.

This clonotype has just a few counts. J is TRBJ2-1 and V is TRBV20-1, with D possibly matching TRBD1 (5 bases). The CDR3 is 14 residues long. Germline-derived CDR1 and CDR2 are DFQATT and SNEGSKA (reference sequence). Trimming cost V 5 bases and J 0 bases, with 11 bases left between them. The CDR3 sequence is CSAEDISSYNEQFF. The DNA for the CDR3 is TGCAGTGCTGAGGACATTAGCTCCTACAATGAGCAGTTCTTC.

This clonotype was recorded at least ten times. The V and J genes are TRBV5-5 and TRBJ1-2, with D possibly being TRBD1 (6 bases). The CDR3 loop spans 13 amino acids. Germline assignment: CDR1 SGHKS and CDR2 YYEKEE (reference sequence). Trimming took off 3 bases at V and 6 bases at J, with 12 bases between the two ends. CDR3 sequence (DNA): TGTGCCAGCAGCTGGACAGTAGACGATGGCTACACCTTC. Encoded protein: CASSWTVDDGYTF.

The table lists this clonotype with many counts. CDR3 loop: CASSLRREGTSEQYF. DNA for the CDR3: TGTGCCAGCAGCTTACGTCGGGAGGGTACGTCCGAGCAGTACTTC. The chain links TRBV7-9 to TRBJ2-7, with 8 bases aligning to TRBD2. Unmatched junction bases numbered 9, after V lost 2 bases and J lost 6 bases. The CDR3 contains 15 residues. Germline V lookup: CDR1 SEHNR, CDR2 FQNEAQ (reference sequence).

V gene TRBV7-9 combines with J gene TRBJ2-2; D is possibly TRBD2 (6 bases). V lost 0 bases, J lost 6 bases, and 14 bases lay in between. CDR1 and CDR2 (germline): SEHNR, FQNEAQ (reference sequence). CDR3 length: 16 residues. In DNA, the CDR3 is TGTGCCAGCAGCTTAGCGTCCCTCGGAGGGGCCGGGGAGCTGTTTTTT. Translation gives CASSLASLGGAGELFF. The whole variable domain, filled in from reference TRBV7-9 and TRBJ2-2, reads DTGVSQNPRHKITKRGQNVTFRCDPISEHNRLYWYRQTLGQGPEFLTYFQNEAQLEKSRLLSDRFSAERPKGSFSTLEIQRTEQGDSAMYLCASSLASLGGAGELFFGEGSRLTVL.

The chain links TRBV15 to TRBJ2-3; D is perhaps TRBD2 (5 bases). The germline V and J ends were trimmed by 0 bases and 14 bases, with 9 bases remaining between them. Germline V gene sequence: CDR1 LNHNV, CDR2 YYDKDF (reference sequence). The CDR3 loop spans 11 amino acids. This CDR3 reads CATSRDRTRYF. The CDR3 DNA sequence: TGTGCCACCAGCAGAGACAGGACTCGGTATTTT.

V gene TRBV3-1 combines with J gene TRBJ2-2; 7 bases map to TRBD2. The germline V gene has CDR1 LGHDT and CDR2 YNNKEL (reference sequence). The CDR3 consists of 17 residues. Trimming at V came to 4 bases and at J to 4 bases, leaving 12 bases not matched to a gene. The DNA of the CDR3 is TGTGCCAGCAGCCCTAGGGTAAGCGGGACCGGCACCGGGGAGCTGTTTTTT. This codes for CASSPRVSGTGTGELFF.

The sample holds a few counts of this clonotype. The chain employs TRBV7-6 and TRBJ2-7; TRBD1 is a possible D gene (5 bases). Trimming removed 4 bases from V and 3 bases from J, with 16 bases in between. Germline CDR1 SGHVS, CDR2 FNYEAQ. The CDR3 runs to 15 residues. The CDR3 DNA reads as TGTGCCAGCAGCTCCAGGGTGTTGAGCAACTACGAGCAGTACTTC. Translated, it gives CASSSRVLSNYEQYF.

This clonotype has only a few counts. The rearrangement joins TRBV10-3 to TRBJ2-3; 7 nucleotides line up with TRBD1. With 0 bases clipped from V and 3 bases from J, the junction kept 3 bases outside the gene matches. The CDR3 sequence is 15 residues long. CDR1 and CDR2 from the germline V gene are ENHRY and SYGVKD. In DNA, the CDR3 is TGTGCCATCAGTGAGTCGAAGGGGGCTACAGATACGCAGTATTTT. Translating it yields CAISESKGATDTQYF.

This clonotype was seen a handful of times. The V gene is TRBV20-1, the J gene TRBJ1-1, with D unresolved. The germline V gene encodes CDR1 DFQATT and CDR2 SNEGSKA (reference sequence). Trimming pared 1 base from V and 7 bases from J, leaving 16 bases between. The CDR3 runs to 14 residues. In DNA form, the CDR3 reads TGCAGTGCTAGAGTCTCGGCAGGCCAAAGTGAAGCTTTCTTT. Translated, it gives CSARVSAGQSEAFF.

This clonotype was counted at least ten times. The chain carries TRBV5-1 and TRBJ1-1; 9 bases fit TRBD1. The J segment lost 6 bases and the V segment lost 5 bases, leaving 11 bases of the junction unmatched. From germline, CDR1 is SGHRS and CDR2 YFSETQ. This CDR3 region has 15 residues. The CDR3 DNA sequence: TGCGCCAGCAGTTCGCGGACAGGGGCCCAATCTGAAGCTTTCTTT. Translating it yields CASSSRTGAQSEAFF.

V and J are TRBV12-3 or TRBV12-4 and TRBJ1-2, with a tentative D call TRBD1 (5 bases). The CDR3 length is 13 residues. V was pared by 6 bases and J by 4 bases, with 12 bases between. CDR3 nucleotide sequence: TGTGCCAGCAGGAAACAGGAGAGCTATGGCTACACCTTC. Amino acids: CASRKQESYGYTF.

This clonotype was recorded a few times. As DNA, the CDR3 is TGCGCCAGCAGCCAAGTAGGTAGCGGGGCGCGCATAAATACGCAGTATTTT. Its protein product is CASSQVGSGARINTQYF. The chain couples TRBV4-3 to TRBJ2-3; 8 bases map to TRBD2. Trimming cost V 1 base and J 7 bases; bases outside gene matches: 13. There are 17 residues in the CDR3. The germline gives CDR1 LGHNA, CDR2 YSLEER.

This clonotype has more than one count but fewer than ten. The chain is built from TRBV20-1 and TRBJ1-5, with D possibly being TRBD1 (5 bases). The length of the CDR3 is 13 residues. Germline V gene sequence: CDR1 DFQATT, CDR2 SNEGSKA (reference sequence). The V and J ends lost 3 bases and 6 bases respectively, with 12 bases between them. The CDR3 bases are TGCAGTGCTAGGGCAGGGATTCTTCAGCCCCAGCATTTT. This encodes CSARAGILQPQHF.

The chain joins TRBV24-1 to TRBJ2-7, with TRBD1 matching over 10 bases. The J segment lost 6 bases and the V segment lost 3 bases, leaving 7 bases of the junction unmatched. Germline V lookup: CDR1 KGHDR, CDR2 SFDVKD. CDR3 size: 15 residues. The CDR3 region is CATSDGGTGEGEQYF. CDR3 DNA: TGTGCCACCAGTGATGGGGGGACAGGGGAGGGCGAGCAGTACTTC.